The 31 T cell receptor beta chains in this list originate from one sample, sequenced in a study of HIV-infected patients and healthy controls. Reverse transcription used around 540 ng RNA and constant-region primers for alpha and beta. Alpha and beta chain libraries were made separately by chain-specific third strand synthesis with multiplexing indices. TCRdb passed the 5' RACE reads through MiXCR, listing each CDR3 protein once. The sample lists approximately 25,000 distinct CDR3 sequences, about 8.5% occurring once. All unsorted peripheral T cells were captured because whole blood was used without fractionation. The sequencing sample was made of blood. The source is an adult in good health.

This clonotype was seen repeatedly, ten times or more. The J gene is TRBJ1-1, the V gene TRBV19, with D possibly TRBD1 on 5 matching bases. The CDR3 consists of 15 residues. V was pared by 0 bases and J by 1 base, with 9 bases between. Looked up from germline, CDR1 is LNHDA and CDR2 is SQIVND (reference sequence). The CDR3: CASSIEGLRNTEAFF. The CDR3, as DNA: TGTGCCAGTAGTATAGAGGGACTTAGGAACACTGAAGCTTTCTTT.

This clonotype has at least ten counts. The CDR3: CASSLGRSQDGYTF. The CDR3 region has the DNA TGTGCCAGCAGCTTAGGCCGGAGTCAGGATGGCTACACCTTC. The gene calls are TRBV7-9 and TRBJ1-2; D gene uncertain. Germline loops: CDR1 SEHNR, CDR2 FQNEAQ (reference sequence). V shed 1 base and J shed 6 bases, with 12 bases lying between them. This CDR3 has 14 amino acids.

This clonotype counts as medium-sized. V and J are TRBV6-1 and TRBJ1-5, with D maybe TRBD1 (5 bases). Germline CDR1 is MNHNS and CDR2 is SASEGT. With 3 bases removed from V and 8 bases from J, the gap between germline ends came to 14 bases. CDR3 length: 14 residues. CDR3 loop: CASSDGTDAEPQHF. As DNA, the CDR3 is TGTGCCAGCAGTGATGGGACCGACGCTGAGCCCCAGCATTTT.

This clonotype was counted only a few times. The chain has TRBV10-3 and TRBJ2-1, with 10 nucleotides matching TRBD2. The J segment lost 7 bases and the V segment lost 6 bases, leaving 6 bases of the junction unmatched. This CDR3 comprises 14 residues. The germline CDR1 and CDR2 sequences are ENHRY and SYGVKD. The CDR3 here is CAIREAGGGNEQFF. CDR3 nucleotide sequence: TGTGCCATCAGGGAAGCGGGGGGGGGTAATGAGCAGTTCTTC.

In its sample, this clonotype was seen many times. This chain joins TRBV6-2 or TRBV6-3 and TRBJ2-3; 11 nucleotides match TRBD2. The ends lost 1 base at V and 8 bases at J; junction bases unmatched: 20. The CDR3 extends over 20 amino acids. The germline gives CDR1 MNHEY, CDR2 SVGEGT. The chain's CDR3 is CASSYFASGGPFDRQTTQYF. The CDR3 DNA follows: TGTGCCAGCAGTTACTTCGCTAGCGGGGGGCCTTTCGATCGGCAGACTACGCAGTATTTT.

The gene calls are TRBV20-1 and TRBJ2-5, with 8 bases that match TRBD2. The CDR3 spans 13 residues. V was clipped by 6 bases and J by 5 bases; unmatched bases: 8. Per the germline V gene, CDR1 is DFQATT and CDR2 is SNEGSKA (reference sequence). CDR3 region: CSAFTGTRETQYF. For the CDR3, the DNA is TGCAGTGCGTTTACCGGGACTAGGGAGACCCAGTACTTC.

This clonotype was counted many times. This sequence joins TRBV9 and TRBJ1-3; D possibly corresponds to TRBD1 (6 bases). This CDR3 has 15 amino acids. CDR1 and CDR2 (germline): SGDLS, YYNGEE. With 4 bases removed from V and 0 bases from J, the gap between germline ends came to 11 bases. The CDR3 bases are TGTGCCAGCAGCCCCGGGGGCCACTCTGGAAACACCATATATTTT. It translates to CASSPGGHSGNTIYF.

This clonotype was seen more than once but under ten times. Mismatch with germline at one junction end may stem from a read error. The chain is built from TRBV19 and TRBJ2-6, with D perhaps matching TRBD1 (5 bases). Germline V lookup: CDR1 LNHDA, CDR2 SQIVND (reference sequence). There are 15 residues in the CDR3. CDR3: CASSVDSSGANVLTF. CDR3 bases: TGTGCCAGTAGTGTAGACAGCTCTGGGGCCAACGTCCTGACTTTC.

This clonotype was counted ten times or more. The chain recombines TRBV4-1 with TRBJ1-4; 12 nucleotides align to TRBD1. Germline V gene sequence: CDR1 MGHRA, CDR2 YSYEKL. Unmatched junction bases numbered 1, after V lost 4 bases and J lost 7 bases. The CDR3 consists of 14 residues. The CDR3 DNA sequence: TGCGCCAGCAGCCCGGGACAGGGGGCTGAAAAACTGTTTTTT. Amino acids: CASSPGQGAEKLFF.

This clonotype was picked up many times. The chain employs TRBV7-9 and TRBJ2-7, with D possibly TRBD1 on 6 matching bases. This CDR3 is 13 amino acids long. The germline V gene encodes CDR1 SEHNR and CDR2 FQNEAQ (reference sequence). The V and J ends lost 4 bases and 4 bases respectively, with 11 bases between them. In DNA form, the CDR3 reads TGTGCCAGCAGCTCCGGGACACCTTACGAGCAGTACTTC. Its protein product is CASSSGTPYEQYF.

This clonotype was counted ten times or more. This sequence joins TRBV7-2 and TRBJ2-6; 10 nucleotides align to TRBD1. Trimming at V came to 5 bases and at J to 0 bases, leaving 7 bases not matched to a gene. Germline-derived CDR1 and CDR2 are SGHTA and FQGNSA. There are 18 residues in the CDR3. Here the CDR3 DNA reads TGTGCCAGCAGCCCGCGACAGGGGGCCACCTCTGGGGCCAACGTCCTGACTTTC. This codes for CASSPRQGATSGANVLTF.

The J gene is TRBJ2-3, the V gene TRBV7-2; D gene uncertain. There are 16 residues in the CDR3. Germline V CDR1 and CDR2: SGHTA, FQGNSA. Trimming pared 1 base from V and 0 bases from J, leaving 11 bases between. The CDR3 sequence: CASSLDLHPSTDTQYF. The DNA for the CDR3 is TGTGCCAGCAGCTTAGATTTGCATCCTAGCACAGATACGCAGTATTTT.

CDR3 sequence: CASSQEAGTGYHEQYF. DNA for the CDR3: TGCGCCAGCAGCCAAGAGGCCGGGACAGGCTACCACGAGCAGTACTTC. The chain couples TRBV4-3 to TRBJ2-7, with 8 bases that match TRBD1. CDR3 length equals 16 residues. The ends lost 0 bases at V and 5 bases at J; junction bases unmatched: 9. Germline-derived CDR1 and CDR2 are LGHNA and YSLEER.

Many counts were recorded for this clonotype. The chain has TRBV12-3 or TRBV12-4 and TRBJ1-2; tentative D call: TRBD1 (5 bases). Deletions cut 6 bases from V and 8 bases from J, with 16 bases between. The CDR3 totals 13 residues. As DNA, the CDR3 is TGTGCCAGCAGCCCGGGACGGCCACAGGGCTACACCTTC. This codes for CASSPGRPQGYTF.

In its sample, this clonotype was seen many times. The chain has TRBV11-2 and TRBJ1-2, with 8 bases aligning to TRBD1. Germline V gene data show CDR1 as SGHAT and CDR2 as FQNNGV. There are 18 residues in the CDR3. Germline trimming cut 5 bases from V and 4 bases from J; bases unmatched to any gene: 18. CDR3 in amino acids: CASSPSGAGGSGAYGYTF. In DNA form, the CDR3 reads TGTGCCAGCAGCCCTAGCGGGGCAGGGGGCTCCGGCGCCTATGGCTACACCTTC.

In its sample, this clonotype was seen many times. This chain connects TRBV3-1 to TRBJ1-5; D is undetermined. Trimming stripped 0 bases from V and 0 bases from J, with 6 bases between. Germline V gene lookup returns CDR1 LGHDT and CDR2 YNNKEL (reference sequence). The CDR3 sequence is 15 residues long. The CDR3, as DNA: TGTGCCAGCAGCCAAGAGGGCCTTAGCAATCAGCCCCAGCATTTT. It specifies CASSQEGLSNQPQHF.

This clonotype showed up many times. The V call is TRBV3-1, the J call TRBJ1-1, with D tentatively TRBD1 (5 bases). Germline V CDR1 and CDR2: LGHDT, YNNKEL (reference sequence). V lost 3 bases, J lost 5 bases, and 13 bases lay in between. The CDR3 consists of 14 residues. CDR3 amino acids: CASSQVPRGTEAFF. Here the CDR3 DNA reads TGTGCCAGCAGCCAGGTCCCTCGGGGGACTGAAGCTTTCTTT.

This clonotype was counted at least ten times. The chain couples TRBV10-3 to TRBJ1-1; D gene uncertain. Trimming cost V 3 bases and J 2 bases, with 13 bases left between them. This CDR3 spans 15 amino acids. Germline CDR1 reads ENHRY; CDR2 reads SYGVKD. CDR3 loop: CAISDGAANNTEAFF. In DNA, the CDR3 is TGTGCCATCAGTGATGGAGCGGCAAATAACACTGAAGCTTTCTTT.

The chain is built from TRBV19 and TRBJ2-7; 7 bases match TRBD1. Looked up from germline, CDR1 is LNHDA and CDR2 is SQIVND (reference sequence). After removal of 4 bases from V and 7 bases from J, the junction contained 10 bases not matched to a gene. This CDR3 spans 14 amino acids. For the CDR3, the DNA is TGTGCCAGTAGTACCTGGGACACCAGGGGGGAGCAGTACTTC. It encodes CASSTWDTRGEQYF.

The genes are TRBV24-1 and TRBJ2-3; TRBD2 is a possible D gene (5 bases). Germline V CDR1 and CDR2: KGHDR, SFDVKD. Trimming took 2 bases from V and 8 from J, leaving 13 bases between them. The CDR3 consists of 14 residues. The CDR3 DNA reads as TGTGCCACCAGTGATTCACTCAGCGGTGGTACGCAGTATTTT. Translating it yields CATSDSLSGGTQYF.

By proportion, this clonotype is medium-sized. This chain uses TRBV10-3 with TRBJ1-2; 8 nucleotides agree with TRBD1. With V trimmed by 2 bases and J by 3 bases, 5 bases remained unmatched. Germline-derived CDR1 and CDR2 are ENHRY and SYGVKD. CDR3 length equals 15 residues. CDR3 loop: CAISETGQGHYGYTF. CDR3 DNA: TGTGCCATCAGTGAGACCGGACAGGGTCACTATGGCTACACCTTC.

This clonotype came up many times. The gene calls are TRBV5-4 and TRBJ2-2, with 7 positions matching TRBD1. V shed 3 bases and J 4 bases; nucleotides not matched to a gene: 0. CDR3 length: 13 residues. CDR1 and CDR2 (germline): SGHNT, YYREEE (reference sequence). The CDR3 sequence is CASSSGGTGELFF. In DNA form, the CDR3 reads TGTGCCAGCAGCTCAGGGGGCACCGGGGAGCTGTTTTTT.

The V and J genes are TRBV11-2 and TRBJ2-1; D is ambiguous. The V gene's germline CDR1 is SGHAT and CDR2 FQNNGV. CDR3 length: 12 amino acids. V was shortened by 5 bases and J by 12 bases, with 14 bases between the two germline ends. This CDR3 reads CASSRGRVRQFF. CDR3 nucleotide sequence: TGTGCCAGCAGCCGCGGTCGGGTTCGGCAGTTCTTC.

This clonotype was counted ten times or more. V usage is TRBV5-1 and J usage is TRBJ1-6; TRBD1 agrees at 12 bases. Germline V gene sequence: CDR1 SGHRS, CDR2 YFSETQ. The CDR3 loop spans 16 amino acids. V dropped 5 bases and J dropped 7; count of bases not matched to a gene: 7. For the CDR3, the DNA is TGCGCCAGCAGAAGAGGGACAGGGGGCGAGAATTCACCCCTCCACTTT. The encoded protein is CASRRGTGGENSPLHF.

In this sample, this clonotype turned up many times. J is TRBJ2-2 and V is TRBV6-5; D might be TRBD2 (6 bases). CDR1 is MNHEY and CDR2 is SVGAGI in the germline V gene. The CDR3 totals 15 residues. Trimming removed 0 bases at V and 6 bases at J, with 11 bases between. DNA for the CDR3: TGTGCCAGCAGTTACTCTCTATCGGGAGCCGGGGAGCTGTTTTTT. Its protein product is CASSYSLSGAGELFF.

This chain uses TRBV18 with TRBJ2-7, with a tentative D call TRBD2 (5 bases). In germline, CDR1 is KGHSH, CDR2 LQKENI. V was cut by 4 bases and J by 3 bases, with 10 bases left in between. The CDR3 sequence is 13 residues long. The CDR3, as DNA: TGTGCCAGCTCACAAGGACTTGTCTACGAGCAGTACTTC. Translating gives CASSQGLVYEQYF.

This clonotype was detected ten times or more. CDR3 loop: CSVTWDYEQYF. CDR3 bases: TGCAGCGTTACGTGGGACTACGAGCAGTACTTC. This chain joins TRBV29-1 and TRBJ2-7; D is undetermined. This CDR3 is 11 amino acids long. Looked up from germline, CDR1 is SQVTM and CDR2 is ANQGSEA. Trimming pared 5 bases from V and 3 bases from J, leaving 8 bases between.

In this sample, this clonotype is medium-sized (0.01 to 0.1%). The genes are TRBV4-1 and TRBJ1-2; a weak D match, TRBD1 (6 bases). The CDR3 runs 14 residues. Germline V CDR1 and CDR2: MGHRA, YSYEKL. Between the trimmed V and J ends, which lost 4 bases and 6 bases, there was a span of 15 bases. Here the CDR3 reads CASSRVGGDHGYTF. The CDR3 nucleotides are TGCGCCAGCAGCCGGGTAGGGGGGGACCATGGCTACACCTTC.

In its sample, this clonotype ranks as medium-sized (0.01 to 0.1%). The rearrangement joins TRBV28 to TRBJ1-5, with a tentative D call TRBD1 (6 bases). CDR3 length: 15 residues. V dropped 6 bases and J dropped 4 bases, with 16 bases sitting between them. The V gene's germline CDR1 is MDHEN and CDR2 SYDVKM. The chain's CDR3 is CASRSRDIGNQPQHF. Here the CDR3 DNA reads TGTGCCAGCAGGAGCCGGGACATAGGGAATCAGCCCCAGCATTTT.

This clonotype was counted ten times or more. The chain joins TRBV5-1 to TRBJ1-4; 7 positions match TRBD1. V was clipped by 4 bases and J by 8 bases; unmatched bases: 11. Germline CDR1 SGHRS, CDR2 YFSETQ. The CDR3 runs 15 residues. CDR3 residues: CASSGRQGPGEKLFF. In DNA form, the CDR3 reads TGCGCCAGCAGCGGACGACAGGGACCAGGAGAAAAACTGTTTTTT.

V usage is TRBV7-9 and J usage is TRBJ2-6, with TRBD1 identical over 7 bases. The CDR3 covers 17 residues. Germline V gene data show CDR1 as SEHNR and CDR2 as FQNEAQ (reference sequence). Losses at the gene ends were 4 bases for V and 4 bases for J; bases not matched to a gene: 10. In DNA form, the CDR3 reads TGTGCCAGCAGCTCCCCCACACAGGGGCGCGGGGCCAACGTCCTGACTTTC. Its protein product is CASSSPTQGRGANVLTF. Together with reference TRBV7-9 and TRBJ2-6, the CDR3 gives the full variable domain: DTGVSQNPRHKITKRGQNVTFRCDPISEHNRLYWYRQTLGQGPEFLTYFQNEAQLEKSRLLSDRFSAERPKGSFSTLEIQRTEQGDSAMYLCASSSPTQGRGANVLTFGAGSRLTVL.